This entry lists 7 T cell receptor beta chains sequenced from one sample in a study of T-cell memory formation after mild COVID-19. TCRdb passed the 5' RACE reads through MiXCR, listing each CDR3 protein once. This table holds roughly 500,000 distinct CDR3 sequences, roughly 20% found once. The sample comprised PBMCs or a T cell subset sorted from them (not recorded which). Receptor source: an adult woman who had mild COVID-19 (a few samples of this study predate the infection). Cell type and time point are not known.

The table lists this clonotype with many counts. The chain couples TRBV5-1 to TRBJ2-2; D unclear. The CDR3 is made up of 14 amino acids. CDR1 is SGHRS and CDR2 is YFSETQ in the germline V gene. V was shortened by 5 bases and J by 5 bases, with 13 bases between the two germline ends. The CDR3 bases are TGCGCCAGCAGTTACCCAAGGGAAACCGGGGAGCTGTTTTTT. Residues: CASSYPRETGELFF.

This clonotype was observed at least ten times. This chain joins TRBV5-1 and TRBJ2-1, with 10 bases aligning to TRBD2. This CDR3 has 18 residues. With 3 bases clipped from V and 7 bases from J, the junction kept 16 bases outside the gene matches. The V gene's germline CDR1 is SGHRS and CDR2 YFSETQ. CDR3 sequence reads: CASSSPKRPGLAWNEQFF. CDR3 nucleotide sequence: TGCGCCAGCAGCTCCCCTAAAAGGCCGGGACTAGCGTGGAATGAGCAGTTCTTC.

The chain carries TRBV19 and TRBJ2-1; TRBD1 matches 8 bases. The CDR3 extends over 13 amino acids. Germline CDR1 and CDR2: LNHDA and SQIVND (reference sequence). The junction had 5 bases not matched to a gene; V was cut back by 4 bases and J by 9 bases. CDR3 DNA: TGTGCCAGTAGTAACGGACAGGGAGGTGAGCAGTTCTTC. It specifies CASSNGQGGEQFF.

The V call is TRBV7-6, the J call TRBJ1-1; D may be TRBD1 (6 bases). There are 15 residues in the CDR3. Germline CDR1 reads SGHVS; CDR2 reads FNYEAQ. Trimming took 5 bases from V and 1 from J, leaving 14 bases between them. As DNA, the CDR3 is TGTGCCAGCAGCCCAAACCTACAGGGGAACACTGAAGCTTTCTTT. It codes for CASSPNLQGNTEAFF.

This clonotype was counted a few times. In nucleotides, the CDR3 is TGCGCCAGCAGCCCGGGACAGGGGATTGATGAGCAGTTCTTC. Translation: CASSPGQGIDEQFF. The chain carries TRBV5-1 and TRBJ2-1, with 10 bases lining up with TRBD1. The CDR3 is made up of 14 amino acids. The germline V gene encodes CDR1 SGHRS and CDR2 YFSETQ. The ends lost 4 bases at V and 8 bases at J; junction bases unmatched: 6.

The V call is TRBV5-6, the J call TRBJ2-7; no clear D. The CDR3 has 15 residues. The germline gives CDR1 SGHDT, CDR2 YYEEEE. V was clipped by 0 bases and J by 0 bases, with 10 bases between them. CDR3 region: CASSLGQWSSYEQYV. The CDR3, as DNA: TGTGCCAGCAGCTTGGGCCAGTGGAGCTCCTACGAGCAGTACGTC.

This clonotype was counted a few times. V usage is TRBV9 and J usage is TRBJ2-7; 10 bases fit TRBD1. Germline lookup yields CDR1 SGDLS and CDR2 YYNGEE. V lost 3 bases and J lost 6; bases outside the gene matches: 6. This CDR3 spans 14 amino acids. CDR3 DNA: TGTGCCAGCAGCGGAGGGGACAGGGGAGGCGAGCAGTACTTC. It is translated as CASSGGDRGGEQYF. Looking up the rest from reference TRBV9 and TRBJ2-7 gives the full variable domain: DSGVTQTPKHLITATGQRVTLRCSPRSGDLSVYWYQQSLDQGLQFLIQYYNGEERAKGNILERFSAQQFPDLHSELNLSSLELGDSALYFCASSGGDRGGEQYFGPGTRLTVT.